The rows below give T cell receptor beta chains drawn from one sample of a study of T cells in Graves' hyperthyroidism and ophthalmopathy. MiXCR, run by TCRdb on the multiplex PCR reads, gives a single entry per CDR3 protein. This repertoire shows about 570,000 distinct CDR3 sequences, about 45% found once; its top ten account for around a fifth. Sequencing was done on a sample of peripheral blood or thyroid tissue (not recorded which). The origin of the receptors is an adult woman with Graves' disease, either hyperthyroidism or ophthalmopathy (not recorded which). Each CDR3 is given with its conserved first and last residue.

j_call,v_call,cdr3_length,cdr3_aa
TRBJ1-5,TRBV10-3,12,CAISESAEPQHF
TRBJ1-5,TRBV7-2,12,CASSPRDQPQHF
TRBJ2-6,TRBV12-3/TRBV12-4,16,CASLDRANSGANVLTF
TRBJ2-5,TRBV5-1,14,CASASRTRKETQYF
TRBJ1-1,TRBV29-1,11,CSLDTGAEAFF
TRBJ2-7,TRBV27,14,CASSGGIQSYEQYF
TRBJ1-1,TRBV20-1,15,CSARGGTDLNTEAFF
TRBJ1-6,TRBV4-1,16,CASSQVARGRNSPLHF
TRBJ2-6,TRBV2,14,CASSSRTGAYVLTF
TRBJ2-5,TRBV7-2,15,CASSPQSGDLGTQYF
TRBJ2-2,TRBV10-3,15,CAISARDRGGGELFF
TRBJ1-5,TRBV7-2,14,CASSGTGRTEPQHF
TRBJ2-7,TRBV10-3,17,CAISESGLAGDPYEQYF
TRBJ2-7,TRBV9,15,CASSDSGTAEREQYF
TRBJ2-7,TRBV5-6,15,CASSLAVLWGSEQYF
TRBJ2-5,TRBV7-2,14,CASSLDRGVKTQYF
TRBJ2-1,TRBV2,14,CASSATTSGSVQFF
TRBJ1-3,TRBV10-3,16,CAIGLDRANSGNTIYF
TRBJ2-5,TRBV5-6,12,CASSRGRGTQYF
TRBJ1-2,TRBV7-2,12,CASSLLGRGYTF
TRBJ2-2,TRBV19,16,CASSSGTGDFGGELFF
TRBJ1-2,TRBV3-1,14,CASSQTGVIYGYTF
TRBJ1-1,TRBV10-3,14,CAISEGQLNTEAFF
TRBJ1-5,TRBV29-1,13,CSARDSENQPQHF
TRBJ2-5,TRBV10-2,13,CASSARSSGTQYF
TRBJ2-7,TRBV10-3,12,CATGTGVDEQYF
TRBJ1-2,TRBV7-3,14,CASSPGGTSYGYTF
TRBJ2-7,TRBV24-1,15,CATSVAQGGPYEQYF
TRBJ2-3,TRBV7-3,14,CASSLTGGQDTQYF
TRBJ1-3,TRBV7-2,14,CASSFTTGGNTIYF
TRBJ2-7,TRBV13,14,CASSSPGTAIEQYF
TRBJ1-4,TRBV5-6,15,CASSSVGPEGEKLFF
TRBJ2-7,TRBV9,17,CASPPLQVAGASSEQYF
TRBJ1-4,TRBV20-1,14,CSATDRSTNEKLFF
TRBJ1-2,TRBV7-9,16,CASSLEVPGQGYGYTF
TRBJ2-7,TRBV10-3,12,CAISAGLTEQYF
TRBJ2-5,TRBV15,14,CATSRDRGRETQYF
TRBJ1-6,TRBV5-1,13,CASGQGMYSPLHF
TRBJ1-2,TRBV25-1,19,CDSSIYLCSVEDPSDGYTF
TRBJ1-2,TRBV20-1,12,CSASRGLVGYTF
TRBJ1-1,TRBV12-3/TRBV12-4,14,CASSLAYMNTEAFF